This TCR beta chain derives from a study of shared clonotypes between healthy human individuals. Terminally differentiated effector memory CD45RA+ cells were excluded from the naive CD8 cells, which were CD45RO-negative and positively selected for CCR7. V lost 8 bases to trimming and J lost 4 bases, with 15 bases between them. Germline values: CDR1 MNHNS, CDR2 SASEGT. The CDR3 loop spans 15 amino acids. The authors ran the assay at deep level. Only in-frame clones appear in the TCRdb table, and some are missing; sequencing was by immunoSEQ multiplex PCR. The sample yields more than 2 million clones, about 95% seen once.

The TCR was taken from a man between 18 and 29 years old in good health. J is TRBJ1-6 and V is TRBV6-1; TRBD1 is a possible D gene (6 bases). The sequenced sample was naive CD8+ T cells sorted from blood. Here the CDR3 DNA reads TGTGCCAGCTTCAGCAGGACAGATTATAATTCACCCCTCCACTTT. Protein sequence: CASFSRTDYNSPLHF.